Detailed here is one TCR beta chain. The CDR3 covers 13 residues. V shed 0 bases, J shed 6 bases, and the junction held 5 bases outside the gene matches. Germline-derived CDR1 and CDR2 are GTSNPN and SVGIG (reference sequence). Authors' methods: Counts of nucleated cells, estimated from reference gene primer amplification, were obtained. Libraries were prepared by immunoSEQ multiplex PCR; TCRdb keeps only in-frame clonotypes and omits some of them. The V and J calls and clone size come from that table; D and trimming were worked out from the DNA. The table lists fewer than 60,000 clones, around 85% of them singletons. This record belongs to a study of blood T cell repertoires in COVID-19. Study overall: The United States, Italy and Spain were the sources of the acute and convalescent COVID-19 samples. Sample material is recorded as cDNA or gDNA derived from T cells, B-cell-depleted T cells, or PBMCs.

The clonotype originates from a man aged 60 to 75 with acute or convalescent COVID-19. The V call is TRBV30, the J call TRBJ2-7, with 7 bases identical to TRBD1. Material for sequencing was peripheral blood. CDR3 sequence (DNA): TGTGCCTGGAGTGTAACCGACAGGGTCGAGCAGTACTTC. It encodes CAWSVTDRVEQYF.